The present entry profiles one T cell receptor beta chain with its context. No antigen is known for it. Per-base qualities were not stored, and no clone one base away is much larger. The sample originates from a study of T-cell reconstitution after alpha-beta-depleted transplantation in children listed by TCRdb under 2016. Turning to the overall study: Using TCR repertoire profiling, the study quantitatively followed how T-cell immune reconstitution unfolded in children after TCRalphabeta/CD19-depleted allogeneic hematopoietic cell transplantation. What the authors observed across the whole study: Over the following months the frequencies of hyperexpanded clones went down, and after one year T-cell counts and TCRbeta diversity were mostly credited to newly produced T cells. In some patients, the high TCRbeta diversity seen at day 60 was put down to recipient T cells and intrathymic progenitors that had survived conditioning. The apparently early recovery of alphabetaT-cell counts about two months after transplant reportedly depended on only several hundred rapidly expanded clones that came from non-depleted graft cells.

The library was prepared using PCR. The reads were generated on an Illumina HiSeq 2500. TCR library preparation used molecular barcoding, with unique molecular identifiers applied to normalize quantification of the TCRbeta repertoire. The public reads were reanalyzed by TCRdb: fastp trimming at Q25, MiXCR alignment, in-frame beta chains only. Each CDR3 protein appears once, grouped with its most common genes and DNA. The sample has just over 950,000 distinct CDR3 sequences on record, under 30% of them singletons. The biggest ten clones account for roughly 30% of the sample. The treatment or condition label, read with the paper, signifies: allogeneic hematopoietic cell transplantation with graft depleted of TCRalphabeta T cells and CD19 B cells. Transplant recipients were children who received TCRalphabeta/CD19-depleted allogeneic hematopoietic cell grafts. The sample here was PBMCs, mostly from graft donor cells, taken 360 days after TCRalphabeta/CD19-depleted stem cell transplant. The source of this sequence is a boy under two years old who had a stem cell transplant for SCID, so the T cells may come from the graft donor.

The CDR3 sequence is CASSLGVKLFF. The DNA reads TGTGCCAGCAGTCTGGGGGTGAAACTGTTTTTT. The sequence links TRBV12-3 or TRBV12-4 to TRBJ1-4; TRBD1 could be the D gene, as 5 bases match. The CDR3 goes from the cysteine to the phenylalanine over 11 residues. Just CDR3 DNA is preserved here, 33 bases in frame from base 1. The junction carries 9 bases between V and J, which are trimmed by 5 bases and 11 bases respectively.